This T cell receptor (beta chain) was observed in a study of blood T cell repertoires in COVID-19. As for the study in general: Donors in the United States, Italy and Spain gave samples during acute or convalescent COVID-19. From T cells, B-cell-depleted T cells, or PBMCs came the material, which was cDNA or gDNA.

Per the study methods: Amplification from reference gene primers served as the basis for estimated nucleated cell counts. This table comes from immunoSEQ multiplex PCR, and its TCRdb copy is limited to in-frame clones, with some not included. The V and J calls and the clone size are those of that table, but D and trimming were determined from the DNA. Found here are about 270,000 clones, around 89% of them singletons; the top ten hold approximately 3.7%. Per germline, CDR1 SGHRS and CDR2 YFSETQ. V dropped 4 bases and J dropped 5; count of bases not matched to a gene: 8. The CDR3 totals 15 residues. Sequencing was done on a sample of peripheral blood. This receptor was obtained from a man in his 60s who had recovered from COVID-19. This chain uses TRBV5-1 with TRBJ2-5, with 10 bases that match TRBD2. The DNA for the CDR3 is TGCGCCAGCAGCCCTGAAGCGGGGGGGCGGGAGACCCAGTACTTC. Its protein is CASSPEAGGRETQYF.